This TCR beta chain was found in a study of T cell responses to AZD1222 COVID-19 vaccine. Comment on this clone: Antigen specificity is unknown.

Profiling relied on immunoSEQ multiplex PCR, and the TCRdb table lists in-frame clones only, not all of them. The repertoire holds around 200,000 clones, with 94% as singletons. Findings and limits, study-wide: Just 6 or 7 people given AZD1222 tested seropositive at baseline.

The sample was peripheral blood, taken 28 days after the second AZD1222 dose. The receptor comes from an adult who received the AZD1222 COVID-19 vaccine.

CDR3 DNA sequence: TGTGCCAGCAGTTTCCTACAGCTATCGACAGGGGGGAACACTGAAGCTTTCTTT. Its translation is CASSFLQLSTGGNTEAFF. The J gene is TRBJ1-1, the V gene TRBV28, with 9 positions matching TRBD1. The CDR3 spans 18 residues. The germline CDR1 and CDR2 sequences are MDHEN and SYDVKM. V dropped 3 bases and J dropped 1; count of bases not matched to a gene: 12.